This T cell receptor beta chain was captured in a study of blood T cell repertoires in COVID-19. This clone has a single count. Assay used: immunoSEQ multiplex PCR; TCRdb lists only in-frame clones, some missing. Altogether approximately 220,000 clones are present, 75% to 90% being singletons, with the ten largest covering roughly 4%. The CDR3 is made up of 16 amino acids. The V gene's germline CDR1 is LNHNV and CDR2 YYDKDF (reference sequence). V shed 9 bases and J 0 bases; nucleotides not matched to a gene: 10. The chain recombines TRBV15 with TRBJ2-3, with 9 bases that match TRBD1. The specimen was PBMCs or T cells enriched from blood (not recorded which). The receptor was isolated from a woman in her 30s who had been exposed to COVID-19. The CDR3 here is CATKISGTGSTDTQYF. The CDR3 region has the DNA TGTGCCACGAAGATTTCCGGGACAGGGAGCACAGATACGCAGTATTTT.